The T cell receptor (beta chain) under discussion was sequenced for a study of blood T cell repertoires in COVID-19. Across the whole study: From the United States, Italy and Spain came samples of acute and convalescent COVID-19. The analysed material was cDNA or gDNA that came from T cells, B-cell-depleted T cells, or PBMCs.

Between the trimmed V and J ends, which lost 3 bases and 3 bases, there was a span of 9 bases. This CDR3 region has 13 residues. The germline V gene encodes CDR1 SGHRS and CDR2 YFSETQ. Source study methods: Using reference gene primer amplification, nucleated cell counts were estimated. Libraries were prepared by immunoSEQ multiplex PCR; TCRdb keeps only in-frame clonotypes and omits some of them. V and J calls and clone size are as listed in that table; D and trimming were resolved from the DNA. The sample records 120,000 or so clones, over 75% being singletons. The sequencing input was peripheral blood. This TCR was recovered from a woman aged 80 or over with active or convalescent COVID-19. This sequence joins TRBV5-1 and TRBJ2-5, with D possibly matching TRBD1 (6 bases). CDR3 in DNA: TGCGCCAGCAGCTGGGGGCCAGAAGAGACCCAGTACTTC. This codes for CASSWGPEETQYF.